This T cell receptor beta chain was sequenced in a study of early T cells in non-severe SARS-CoV-2 infection. At the level of the study: Unsorted whole blood bulk RNA was sequenced, with unpaired chains. Findings and caveats of the study: The matching step, a VDJdb search, favored anti-spike CD8 responses and missed private and CD4 specificities.

This CDR3 spans 11 amino acids. In germline, CDR1 is GTSNPN, CDR2 SVGIG (reference sequence). Trimming shortened V by 2 bases and J by 6 bases, and 5 bases separated the two germline ends. This clonotype was counted ten times or more. The antigen remains unidentified. cDNA molecules, individually, were tagged with unique molecular identifiers. One entry per CDR3 protein results from TCRdb running MiXCR on the 5' RACE reads. The sample consists of 30,000 to 35,000 distinct CDR3 sequences, around 5.7% of them appearing once. Sequences were obtained from whole blood. The V call is TRBV30, the J call TRBJ2-1, with D hard to call. The TCR sequence derives from an adult who was a healthcare worker with PCR-confirmed SARS-CoV-2 infection or an uninfected control (not recorded which). This CDR3 reads CAWSPLNEQFF. CDR3 nucleotide sequence: TGTGCCTGGAGTCCCCTCAATGAGCAGTTCTTC.